This entry features one TCR beta chain sequence. A single count supports this clonotype. It has no known antigen specificity. No base qualities exist here, and no much larger clone lies one base off it. The junction shows trimming of 0 bases on V and 15 bases on J, and the gene matches do not reach 11 bases of it. The germline V gene sets CDR1 to LGHNA and CDR2 to YSLEER. The CDR3 starts with the cysteine, ends with the phenylalanine, and has 17 residues. Here the CDR3 DNA is all that survives: 51 bases in frame from base 1. This sample was taken from a study of blood T cells in healthy people across ages (dated by TCRdb to between 2014 and 2016). Regarding the complete study: In model experiments, template switching captured roughly one uniquely barcoded TCR beta cDNA molecule for every two T cells. Four age groups were formed from the donors: young (average about 17 years), middle-aged (approximately 40), aged (roughly 58) and long-lived (around 82). For two donors (one aged 18 to 30 and one aged 80 or older), the study analyzed two additional independent replicas of 1 million unique cDNA reads from the same blood draw. Age-related changes in TCR beta repertoire diversity were measured in the study by deep sequencing normalized with unique cDNA molecular identifiers. To avoid experimental bias, donors of different ages were spread randomly across the sequencing lanes. Points the paper makes about the study in general: Conclusive comparison of naive and antigen-experienced compartments was prevented by the profiling of bulk unsorted PBMCs. As age increased, observed TCR beta diversity per million T cells dropped in a roughly linear way, and a significant reduction was already evident by age around 41. The percentage of naive T cells measured by flow cytometry correlated strongly with observed TCR beta diversity. Donor CMV infection status was unknown, potentially confounding age-related changes in expanded clonotypes. Compared with the aged group, more naive CD4+ T cells, fewer expanded clones and increased TCR diversity were shown by the long-lived group, suggesting age selection. Total diversity estimates from one million sequenced T cells were considered lower bounds and underestimates.

The receptor library was made with 5' RACE. A second PCR of roughly 7 to 11 cycles was performed with a sample-barcoded 5' primer and a J-beta primer mix. A template-switch 5' adaptor carrying 12 random nucleotides introduced a unique molecular identifier onto each TCR beta cDNA molecule. At least 3 million CDR3-containing paired-end reads were obtained from each sample. The Mint cDNA synthesis kit, primed by a TRBC-specific oligonucleotide, was used to synthesize first-strand cDNA from all RNA. All cDNA was treated with uracil-DNA glycosylase and then went through a first 18-cycle PCR with the universal primers M1SS and BC2_uni_R. In the source study's methods: For normalization, 1 million high-quality reads, each with a distinct molecular identifier, were randomly selected from each sample. Instead of being binned into consensus sequences, reads with shared molecular identifiers were discarded. MiTCR, with a Q25 quality threshold and the strictest error-elimination algorithm, was used for CDR3 identification, clonotype clustering and error correction. Lower-bound total TCR beta diversity was estimated with a nonparametric unseen species model using Euler transformation. The public reads were reanalyzed by TCRdb: fastp trimming at Q25, MiXCR alignment, in-frame beta chains only. Each CDR3 protein appears once, grouped with its most common genes and DNA. TCRdb, rather than the study authors, made the V and J calls. For this sample the table gives around 1,800,000 distinct CDR3 sequences, of which around 42% were detected only once. 20% to 25% of the sample is taken by the ten largest.

Donors were 30 to 45 systemically healthy Caucasian individuals from Russia aged roughly 6 to 100 years. Each donor gave 8 to 10 milliliters of peripheral blood, drawn into EDTA-treated Vacutainer tubes. Ficoll-Paque density-gradient centrifugation was used to isolate PBMCs, with at least 6 million obtained per sample. Total RNA, at least 6 micrograms per sample, was extracted from PBMCs with Trizol reagent. The percentages of naive CD45RAhigh/CD27high T cells were determined by flow cytometry on a PBMC aliquot from every donor. This chain joins TRBV4-3 to TRBJ2-1; 16 bases in between match TRBD2. Sequenced material: blood. The clonotype was recovered from a human donor in good health. Here the CDR3 is given as CASSQEAGTSGGAFLFF. The DNA reads TGCGCCAGCAGCCAAGAGGCCGGGACTAGCGGGGGGGCCTTTCTGTTCTTC.